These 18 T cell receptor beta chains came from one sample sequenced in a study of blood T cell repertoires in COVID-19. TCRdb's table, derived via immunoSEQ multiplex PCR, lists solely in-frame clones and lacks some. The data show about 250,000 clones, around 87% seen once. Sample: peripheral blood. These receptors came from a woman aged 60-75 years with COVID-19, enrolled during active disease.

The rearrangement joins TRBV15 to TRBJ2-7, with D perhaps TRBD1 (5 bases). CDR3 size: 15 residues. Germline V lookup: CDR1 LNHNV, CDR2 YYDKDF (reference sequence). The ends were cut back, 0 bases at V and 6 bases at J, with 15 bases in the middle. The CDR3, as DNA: TGTGCCACCAGCAGAGATTTGAAAGGGGCCGCCGAGCAGTACTTC. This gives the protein CATSRDLKGAAEQYF.

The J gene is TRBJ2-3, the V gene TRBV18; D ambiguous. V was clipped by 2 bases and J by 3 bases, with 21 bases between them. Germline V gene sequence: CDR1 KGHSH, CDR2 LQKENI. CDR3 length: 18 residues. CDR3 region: CASSPDPKTTLGTDTQYF. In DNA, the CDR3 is TGTGCCAGCTCACCAGACCCGAAAACGACCCTAGGTACAGATACGCAGTATTTT.

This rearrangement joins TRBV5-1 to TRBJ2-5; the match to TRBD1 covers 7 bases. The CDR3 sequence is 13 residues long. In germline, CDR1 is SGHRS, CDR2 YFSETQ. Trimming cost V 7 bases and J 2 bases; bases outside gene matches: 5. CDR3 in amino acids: CASRRTGQETQYF. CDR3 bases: TGCGCCAGCCGGAGGACAGGACAAGAGACCCAGTACTTC.

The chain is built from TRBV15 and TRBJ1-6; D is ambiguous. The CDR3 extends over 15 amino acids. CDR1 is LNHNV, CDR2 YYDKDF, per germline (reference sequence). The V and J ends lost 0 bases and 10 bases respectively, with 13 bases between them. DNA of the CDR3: TGTGCCACCAGCAGAGATTCGTTCCCTTTGTCACCCCTCCACTTT. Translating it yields CATSRDSFPLSPLHF.

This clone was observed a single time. The CDR3 is CASSLSQGEGSNQPQHF. CDR3 bases: TGTGCCAGCAGCTTGTCACAGGGAGAGGGTAGCAATCAGCCCCAGCATTTT. The chain has TRBV5-8 and TRBJ1-5; TRBD1 might be the D (6 bases). CDR3 length equals 17 residues. V was pared by 1 base and J by 0 bases, with 14 bases between. Germline V lookup: CDR1 SGHTS, CDR2 YDEGEE.

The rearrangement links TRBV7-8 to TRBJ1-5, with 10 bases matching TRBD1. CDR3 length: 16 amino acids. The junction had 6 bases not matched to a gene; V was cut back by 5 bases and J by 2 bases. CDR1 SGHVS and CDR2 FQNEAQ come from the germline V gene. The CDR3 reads CASSRQGANGNQPQHF. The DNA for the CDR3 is TGTGCCAGCAGCCGACAGGGGGCGAACGGCAATCAGCCCCAGCATTTT. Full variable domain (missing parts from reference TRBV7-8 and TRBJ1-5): GAGVSQSPRYKVAKRGQDVALRCDPISGHVSLFWYQQALGQGPEFLTYFQNEAQLDKSGLPSDRFFAERPEGSVSTLKIQRTQQEDSAVYLCASSRQGANGNQPQHFGDGTRLSIL.

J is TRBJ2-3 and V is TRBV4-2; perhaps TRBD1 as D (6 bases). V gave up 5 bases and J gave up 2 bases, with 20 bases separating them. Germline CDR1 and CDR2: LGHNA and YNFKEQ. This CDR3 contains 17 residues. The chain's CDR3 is CASSSTTGQSDTDTQYF. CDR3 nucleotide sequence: TGTGCCAGCAGCTCAACCACAGGACAGAGTGACACAGATACGCAGTATTTT.

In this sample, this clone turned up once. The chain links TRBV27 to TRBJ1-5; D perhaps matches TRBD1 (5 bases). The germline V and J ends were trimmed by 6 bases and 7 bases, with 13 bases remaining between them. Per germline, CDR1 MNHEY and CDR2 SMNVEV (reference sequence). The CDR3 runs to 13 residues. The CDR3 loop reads CASSLWEGQPQHF. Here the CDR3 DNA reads TGTGCCAGCAGCCTATGGGAGGGGCAGCCCCAGCATTTT.

The CDR3 sequence: CASVTGQGTEIAFF. The CDR3 nucleotides are TGTGCCAGTGTTACGGGACAGGGGACAGAAATAGCTTTCTTT. J is TRBJ1-1 and V is TRBV19, with 10 positions matching TRBD1. CDR3 length: 14 amino acids. Germline-derived CDR1 and CDR2 are LNHDA and SQIVND (reference sequence). V lost 8 bases to trimming and J lost 10 bases; unmatched junction nucleotides: 13.

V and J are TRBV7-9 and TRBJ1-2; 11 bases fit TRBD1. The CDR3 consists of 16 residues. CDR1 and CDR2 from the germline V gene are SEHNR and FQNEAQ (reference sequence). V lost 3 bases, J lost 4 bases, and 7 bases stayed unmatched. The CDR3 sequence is CASSLGMGQGGYGYTF. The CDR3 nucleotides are TGTGCCAGCAGCTTGGGAATGGGACAGGGGGGCTATGGCTACACCTTC.

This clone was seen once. As DNA, the CDR3 is TGTGCCAGCAGCCAAGATAGTACTTTCACGTCCTACGAGCAGTACTTC. It yields the protein CASSQDSTFTSYEQYF. V usage is TRBV4-2 and J usage is TRBJ2-7; D unclear. This CDR3 is 16 amino acids long. The V gene's germline CDR1 is LGHNA and CDR2 YNFKEQ. V was pared by 0 bases and J by 1 base, with 13 bases between.

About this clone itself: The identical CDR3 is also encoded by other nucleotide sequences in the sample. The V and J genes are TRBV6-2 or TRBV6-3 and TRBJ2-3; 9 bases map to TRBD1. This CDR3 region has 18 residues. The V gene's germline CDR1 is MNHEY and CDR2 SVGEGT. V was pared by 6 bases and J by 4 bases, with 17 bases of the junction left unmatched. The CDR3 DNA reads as TGTGCCAGCAGCTTCCCCCGACTGGCGGACAGGGGTGCAGATACGCAGTATTTT. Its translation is CASSFPRLADRGADTQYF.

The CDR3: CASSQQQGTEAFF. CDR3 bases: TGTGCCAGCAGCCAACAACAGGGGACTGAAGCTTTCTTT. The chain uses TRBV3-1 (or the pseudogene TRBV3-2) and TRBJ1-1; 7 bases agree with TRBD1. Trimming took 2 bases from V and 5 from J; bases not matched to a gene: 2. The germline V gene has CDR1 LGHDT and CDR2 YNNKEL (reference sequence). The CDR3 is made up of 13 amino acids.

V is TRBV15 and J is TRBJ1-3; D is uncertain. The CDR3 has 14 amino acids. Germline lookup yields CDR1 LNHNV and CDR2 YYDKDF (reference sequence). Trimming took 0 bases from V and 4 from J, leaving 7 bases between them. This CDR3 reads CATSRDRRGNTIYF. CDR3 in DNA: TGTGCCACCAGCAGAGATCGCCGGGGAAACACCATATATTTT.

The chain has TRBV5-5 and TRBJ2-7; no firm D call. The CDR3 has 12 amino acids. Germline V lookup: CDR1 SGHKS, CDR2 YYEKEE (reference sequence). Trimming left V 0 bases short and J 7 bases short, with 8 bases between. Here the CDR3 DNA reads TGTGCCAGCAGCTTGGGCAGGTTAGAGCAGTACTTC. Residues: CASSLGRLEQYF.

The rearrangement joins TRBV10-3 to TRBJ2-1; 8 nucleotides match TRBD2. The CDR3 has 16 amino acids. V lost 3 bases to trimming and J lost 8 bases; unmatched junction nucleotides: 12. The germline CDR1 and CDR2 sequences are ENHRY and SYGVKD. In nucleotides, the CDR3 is TGTGCCATCAGTGATCGAGGCGGGGGGCCCCTAGATGAGCAGTTCTTC. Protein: CAISDRGGGPLDEQFF.

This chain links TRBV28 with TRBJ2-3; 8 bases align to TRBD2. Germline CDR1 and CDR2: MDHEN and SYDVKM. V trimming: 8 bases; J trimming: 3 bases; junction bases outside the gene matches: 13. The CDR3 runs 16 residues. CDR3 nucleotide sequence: TGTGCCAGCTCACCCCCCTTAGCGGGGAGAACAGATACGCAGTATTTT. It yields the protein CASSPPLAGRTDTQYF.

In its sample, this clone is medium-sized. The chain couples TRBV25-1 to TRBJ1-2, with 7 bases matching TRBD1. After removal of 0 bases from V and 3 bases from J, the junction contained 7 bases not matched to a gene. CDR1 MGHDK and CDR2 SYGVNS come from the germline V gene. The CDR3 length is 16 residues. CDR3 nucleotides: TGTGCCAGCAGTGAATATGTGGGACAGAAGGACTATGGCTACACCTTC. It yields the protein CASSEYVGQKDYGYTF.